This TCR beta chain came from a study of cytomegalovirus exposure and HLA in healthy donors. The study, taken as a whole, reports: Many donors carried some public TCRs, although rarity characterized most TCR sequences.

As for this clone: Its specificity is unknown.

CDR1 MNHEY and CDR2 SVGAGI come from the germline V gene. The CDR3 runs to 15 residues. The V end was cut by 2 bases, the J end by 3 bases, with 10 bases between. Amplification used 60 Vbeta primers and 13 Jbeta primers. The method was immunoSEQ multiplex PCR; TCRdb's version includes in-frame clones alone and lacks a portion of them. The sample includes 90,000 to 150,000 clones, about 80% of them seen just once. This TCR derives from a female donor in good health and CMV-seronegative. The sequencing sample was made of PBMCs. The genes are TRBV6-5 and TRBJ2-2; D not certain. The CDR3 nucleotides read TGTGCCAGCAGTTACGGGCAGCTACACACCGGGGAGCTGTTTTTT. Residues: CASSYGQLHTGELFF.